These 5 T cell receptor beta chains share one sample of origin, sequenced in a study of Graves' ophthalmopathy and Graves' hyperthyroidism. From RNA, the CDR3 regions of TCR beta chains were amplified and sequenced. First-round RT-PCR relied on HTBI primers, and a second-round multiplex PCR came next. Using its own MiXCR run on the multiplex PCR reads, TCRdb lists one record per CDR3 protein. In the table there are about 1.2 million distinct CDR3 sequences, roughly 35% of which are singletons. Specimen: peripheral blood or thyroid tissue (not recorded which). Receptors were obtained from an adult man with Graves' hyperthyroidism.

This clonotype was observed a few times. This rearrangement joins TRBV10-3 to TRBJ1-5; 7 bases align to TRBD1. The CDR3 length is 13 residues. With 10 bases clipped from V and 11 bases from J, the junction kept 14 bases outside the gene matches. Germline CDR1 reads ENHRY; CDR2 reads SYGVKD. The CDR3 sequence: CASRTGAGATQHF. CDR3 DNA sequence: TGTGCCAGCAGAACAGGGGCTGGTGCGACCCAGCATTTT.

The chain links TRBV27 to TRBJ1-6; TRBD1 might be the D (6 bases). CDR1 and CDR2 from the germline V gene are MNHEY and SMNVEV (reference sequence). Trimming stripped 6 bases from V and 10 bases from J, with 13 bases between. The CDR3 length is 13 residues. CDR3 sequence (DNA): TGTGCCAGCAGAACGACAGGTTTCTCACCCCTCCACTTT. This gives the protein CASRTTGFSPLHF.

CDR3 sequence (DNA): TGTGCCAGCTGGGGGCCGCCGGGGGAAAAACTGTTTTTT. Its protein is CASWGPPGEKLFF. V gene TRBV7-2 combines with J gene TRBJ1-4, with D possibly being TRBD1 (6 bases). The ends were cut back, 8 bases at V and 8 bases at J, with 15 bases in the middle. Germline V gene lookup returns CDR1 SGHTA and CDR2 FQGNSA. The CDR3 is made up of 13 amino acids.

The rearrangement uses TRBV7-9 and TRBJ2-7; 9 bases line up with TRBD2. The CDR3 length is 17 residues. Germline CDR1 reads SEHNR; CDR2 reads FQNEAQ (reference sequence). After removal of 4 bases from V and 2 bases from J, the junction contained 12 bases not matched to a gene. The CDR3 DNA sequence: TGTGCCAGCAGCTATAAATACCCGGGACTAGCACCCTACGAGCAGTACTTC. This codes for CASSYKYPGLAPYEQYF.

This clonotype was found many times. This chain connects TRBV7-2 to TRBJ1-5, with no clear D. CDR3 length: 14 residues. Germline-derived CDR1 and CDR2 are SGHTA and FQGNSA. V lost 2 bases, J lost 11 bases, and 16 bases lay in between. CDR3 sequence: CASSLTPATPAQHF. In nucleotides, the CDR3 is TGTGCCAGCAGCTTAACGCCAGCCACCCCAGCCCAGCATTTT.